These 13 T cell receptor beta chains came from one sample sequenced in a study of T cells in Graves' hyperthyroidism and ophthalmopathy. RNA transcripts gave rise to amplified TCR beta CDR3 regions. The HTBI primer set drove a first-round RT-PCR of the TCR CDR3. Via MiXCR, TCRdb re-called the multiplex PCR reads, giving one row per CDR3 protein. This table holds 650,000 to 750,000 distinct CDR3 sequences, roughly 15% found once. The sample was blood. The receptors stem from a woman under 30 with Graves' hyperthyroidism.

This clonotype was counted only a few times. The CDR3 sequence is CATSRVGYEQFF. CDR3 bases: TGTGCCACCAGCAGAGTAGGGTATGAGCAGTTCTTC. The rearrangement uses TRBV15 and TRBJ2-1; no clear D gene. Between the trimmed V and J ends, which lost 1 base and 8 bases, there was a span of 6 bases. The CDR3 has 12 amino acids. Germline CDR1 and CDR2: LNHNV and YYDKDF (reference sequence).

V gene TRBV10-3 combines with J gene TRBJ2-3; D is unresolved. V dropped 3 bases and J dropped 0 bases, with 7 bases sitting between them. The CDR3 is 14 amino acids. Germline CDR1 ENHRY, CDR2 SYGVKD. The CDR3 reads CAISDLGSTDTQYF. The CDR3, as DNA: TGTGCCATCAGTGATTTGGGGAGCACAGATACGCAGTATTTT.

The chain has TRBV29-1 and TRBJ2-3, with 7 bases identical to TRBD1. CDR1 and CDR2 (germline): SQVTM, ANQGSEA. There are 15 residues in the CDR3. V lost 6 bases and J lost 4; bases outside the gene matches: 13. This CDR3 is CSVNDRVRSADTQYF. The CDR3 DNA follows: TGCAGCGTAAACGACAGGGTGCGTAGTGCAGATACGCAGTATTTT.

There are a few counts of this clonotype. This chain links TRBV18 with TRBJ2-7; 8 bases map to TRBD2. Germline V gene sequence: CDR1 KGHSH, CDR2 LQKENI. Germline trimming cut 3 bases from V and 5 bases from J; bases unmatched to any gene: 18. This CDR3 is 18 amino acids long. CDR3 protein: CASSPALAELSASHEQYF. The CDR3 DNA sequence: TGTGCCAGCTCACCTGCACTAGCGGAACTCTCTGCCAGCCACGAGCAGTACTTC.

This clonotype showed up just a few times. The chain uses TRBV19 and TRBJ1-2; D gene ambiguous. Trimming took 2 bases from V and 3 from J, leaving 22 bases between them. The CDR3 is 18 residues long. Germline CDR1 reads LNHDA; CDR2 reads SQIVND (reference sequence). The chain's CDR3 is CASSIFWGLGEEDYGYTF. CDR3 in DNA: TGTGCCAGTAGTATATTTTGGGGTCTTGGAGAAGAAGACTATGGCTACACCTTC.

Only a few counts were recorded for this clonotype. The chain has TRBV28 and TRBJ1-4; 7 nucleotides agree with TRBD1. The CDR3 is made up of 13 amino acids. The ends lost 8 bases at V and 3 bases at J; junction bases unmatched: 3. Germline CDR1 and CDR2: MDHEN and SYDVKM. The chain's CDR3 is CASARGANEKLFF. In nucleotides, the CDR3 is TGTGCCAGCGCCAGGGGGGCTAATGAAAAACTGTTTTTT.

At least ten counts were recorded for this clonotype. V is TRBV28 and J is TRBJ1-4; 11 bases fit TRBD1. Germline V gives CDR1 MDHEN, CDR2 SYDVKM. With V trimmed by 7 bases and J by 7 bases, 8 bases remained unmatched. The CDR3 has 15 residues. The CDR3 DNA sequence: TGTGCCAGCAATTCGCCCGGGACAGGGGGTGAAAAACTGTTTTTT. It yields the protein CASNSPGTGGEKLFF.

V is TRBV28 and J is TRBJ2-5, with 13 bases fitting TRBD2. Trimming took 2 bases from V and 2 from J; bases not matched to a gene: 8. The CDR3 is 18 residues long. Germline values: CDR1 MDHEN, CDR2 SYDVKM. The chain's CDR3 is CASSLGGLAGKNQETQYF. CDR3 bases: TGTGCCAGCAGTTTAGGGGGACTAGCGGGAAAGAATCAAGAGACCCAGTACTTC.

This clonotype was seen a handful of times. The chain is built from TRBV5-5 and TRBJ1-1; TRBD1 might be the D (5 bases). The V gene lost 2 bases and the J gene lost 0 bases, with 8 bases spanning the gap. CDR1 and CDR2 (germline): SGHKS, YYEKEE (reference sequence). The CDR3 has 14 residues. The CDR3 is CASSFLQVNTEAFF. In DNA form, the CDR3 reads TGTGCCAGCAGCTTTCTACAGGTGAACACTGAAGCTTTCTTT.

J is TRBJ2-7 and V is TRBV7-2; D not resolved. CDR1 is SGHTA, CDR2 FQGNSA, per germline. Trimming took off 5 bases at V and 5 bases at J, with 16 bases between the two ends. The CDR3 contains 14 residues. This chain's CDR3 is CASSPQSGGHEQYF. The DNA for the CDR3 is TGTGCCAGCAGCCCCCAGAGTGGCGGACACGAGCAGTACTTC.

This clonotype was detected ten times or more. The V and J genes are TRBV2 and TRBJ1-2; 7 bases fit TRBD1. After removal of 4 bases from V and 8 bases from J, the junction contained 7 bases not matched to a gene. The CDR3 extends over 13 amino acids. Germline loops: CDR1 SNHLY, CDR2 FYNNEI. CDR3 sequence reads: CASSVEGARGYTF. As DNA, the CDR3 is TGTGCCAGCAGTGTTGAGGGGGCGAGAGGCTACACCTTC.

The J gene is TRBJ2-2, the V gene TRBV9; 12 bases line up with TRBD2. The CDR3 runs 16 residues. Germline lookup yields CDR1 SGDLS and CDR2 YYNGEE. J lost 13 bases, V lost 1 base, and 11 bases had no gene match. For the CDR3, the DNA is TGTGCCAGCAGCGTATCCGGGACTAGCGGGCCCCAGGGGCTGTTTTTT. The encoded protein is CASSVSGTSGPQGLFF.

This clonotype was recorded at least ten times. V is TRBV16 and J is TRBJ1-1; TRBD1 might be the D (6 bases). CDR1 is KGHSY and CDR2 is FQNENV in the germline V gene. Trimming left V 4 bases short and J 5 bases short, with 14 bases between. This CDR3 spans 14 amino acids. CDR3 amino acids: CASSPARGQTEAFF. In DNA, the CDR3 is TGTGCCAGCAGCCCAGCCCGGGGGCAGACTGAAGCTTTCTTT.